Included here is one TCR beta chain sequence, with context. The antigen is undetermined. Terminally differentiated effector memory CD45RA+ cells were left out of the naive CD8 fraction, which was CD45RO-negative and positively selected for CCR7. Recent acute infections and vaccinations were absent in the healthy HIV-negative adult donors. This sample is drawn from a study of shared clonotypes between healthy human individuals. The CDR3 is 15 residues long. CDR1 and CDR2 from the germline V gene are MDHEN and SYDVKM. V lost 3 bases to trimming and J lost 6 bases; unmatched junction nucleotides: 7. Using immunoSEQ multiplex PCR, the repertoire was profiled, and TCRdb retains in-frame clones only, with some absent. The table has about 2.2 million clones, more than 85% seen once. Points from the study as a whole: It was observed that approximately 5% of naive CD4 clonotypes were shared across several donors.

The TCR originated in a man younger than 30 in good health. Some clones in this sample may be carry-over from other donors' samples. The chain is built from TRBV28 and TRBJ2-1; 8 bases line up with TRBD2. The sequenced sample was naive CD8+ T cells from PBMCs. This CDR3 is CASSFLGLASNEQFF. Written as DNA, the CDR3 is TGTGCCAGCAGTTTTTTAGGACTAGCTTCCAATGAGCAGTTCTTC.